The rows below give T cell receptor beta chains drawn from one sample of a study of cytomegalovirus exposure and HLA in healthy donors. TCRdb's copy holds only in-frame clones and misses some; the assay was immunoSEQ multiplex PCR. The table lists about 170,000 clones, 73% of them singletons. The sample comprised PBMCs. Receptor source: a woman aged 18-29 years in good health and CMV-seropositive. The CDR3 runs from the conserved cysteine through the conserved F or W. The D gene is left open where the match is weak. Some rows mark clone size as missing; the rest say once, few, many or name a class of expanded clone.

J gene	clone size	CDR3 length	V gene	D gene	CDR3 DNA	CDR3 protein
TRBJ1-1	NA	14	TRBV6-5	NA	TGTGCCAGCACGAGGGTTTCTGCGAACACTGAAGCTTTCTTT	CASTRVSANTEAFF
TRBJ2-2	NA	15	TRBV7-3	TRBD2	TGTGCCAGCAGACCAGCGGGGGGATACACCGGGGAGCTGTTTTTT	CASRPAGGYTGELFF
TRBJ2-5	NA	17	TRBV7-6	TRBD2	TGTGCCAGCAGCTTAGGGCGGGCGGGGGACCACCAAGAGACCCAGTACTTC	CASSLGRAGDHQETQYF
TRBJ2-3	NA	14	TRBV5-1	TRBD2	TGCGCCAGCAGCTCCCGACTAGCTGCAGATACGCAGTATTTT	CASSSRLAADTQYF
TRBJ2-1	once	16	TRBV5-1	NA	TGCGCCAGCAGCTTGAGATTTAGGAGCTCCTACAATGAGCAGTTCTTC	CASSLRFRSSYNEQFF
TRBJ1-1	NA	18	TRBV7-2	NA	TGTGCCAGCAGCTTACGGGCCTCCTGGGAGGGGATTGCCACTGAAGCTTTCTTT	CASSLRASWEGIATEAFF
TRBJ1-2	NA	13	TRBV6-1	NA	TGTGCCAGCAGCCGGACGGGGGAATATGGCTACACCTTC	CASSRTGEYGYTF
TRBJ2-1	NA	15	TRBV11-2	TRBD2	TGTGCCAGCAGCTTAGTGGCGTTGGGGGGGAGTGAGCAGTTCTTC	CASSLVALGGSEQFF
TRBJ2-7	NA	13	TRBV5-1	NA	TGCGCCAGCAGCTTGGGGACAGACTACGAGCAGTACTTC	CASSLGTDYEQYF
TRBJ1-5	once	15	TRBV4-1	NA	TGCGCCAGCAGCCGAGATCGGGGGTACAATCAGCCCCAGCATTTT	CASSRDRGYNQPQHF
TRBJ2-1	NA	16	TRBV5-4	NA	TGTGCCAGCAGCTATACTCGGACAGCTTCGGACAATGAGCAGTTCTTC	CASSYTRTASDNEQFF
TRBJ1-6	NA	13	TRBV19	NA	TGTGCCAGTAGTATAGTGGAGAATTCACCCCTCCACTTT	CASSIVENSPLHF
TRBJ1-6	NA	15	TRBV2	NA	TGTGCCAGCAGTGAAACAAGCTCCTATAATTCACCCCTCCACTTT	CASSETSSYNSPLHF
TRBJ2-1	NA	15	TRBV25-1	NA	TGTGCCAGCAGTGAATCCCCTAGCCCCTACAATGAGCAGTTCTTC	CASSESPSPYNEQFF
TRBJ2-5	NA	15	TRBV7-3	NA	TGTGCCAGCAGCTTAATGGGGGGTCACCAAGAGACCCAGTACTTC	CASSLMGGHQETQYF
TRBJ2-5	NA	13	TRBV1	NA	TGCACCAGCAGCCAAGTAGTACAAGAGACCCAGTACTTC	CTSSQVVQETQYF
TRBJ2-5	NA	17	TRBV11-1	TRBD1	TGTGCCAGCAGCTTAGGGGACAGGGGAAGGATCCAAGAGACCCAGTACTTC	CASSLGDRGRIQETQYF
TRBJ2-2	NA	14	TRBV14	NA	TGTGCCAGCAGGCTCGAGGGATTCACCGGGGAGCTGTTTTTT	CASRLEGFTGELFF
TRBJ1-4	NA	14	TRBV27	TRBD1	TGTGCCTGCAGAGCGGACAGGCTATATGAAAAACTGTTTTTT	CACRADRLYEKLFF
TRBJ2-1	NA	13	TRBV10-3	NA	TGTGCCATCAGTGTATCTGGAGTCAATGAGCAGTTCTTC	CAISVSGVNEQFF
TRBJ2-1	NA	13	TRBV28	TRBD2	TGTGCCAGCAGCCTAGGACTAGCTTATGAGCAGTTCTTC	CASSLGLAYEQFF
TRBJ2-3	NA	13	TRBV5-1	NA	TGCGCCAGCAGCGTTCGGGTCGCAGATACGCAGTATTTT	CASSVRVADTQYF
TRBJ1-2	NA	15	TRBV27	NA	TGTGCCAGCAGTTTATCTTGGGGCTCAAACTATGGCTACACCTTC	CASSLSWGSNYGYTF
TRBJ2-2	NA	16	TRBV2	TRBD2	TGTGCCAGAGGACTAGCGGGGGGCCGAGGAACCGGGGAGCTGTTTTTT	CARGLAGGRGTGELFF
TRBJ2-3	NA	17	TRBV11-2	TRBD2	TGTGCCAGCAGCTTATCTCGACTAGCCTTCGGCACAGATACGCAGTATTTT	CASSLSRLAFGTDTQYF
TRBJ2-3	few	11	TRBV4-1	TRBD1	TGCGCCAGGACAGGGCGAGATACGCAGTATTTT	CARTGRDTQYF
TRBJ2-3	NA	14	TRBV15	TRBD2	TGTGCCACCAGCATAGCGGGGGGCACAGATACGCAGTATTTT	CATSIAGGTDTQYF
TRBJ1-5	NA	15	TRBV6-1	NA	TGTGCCAGCAGGTACGGACGGGATAGCAATCAGCCCCAGCATTTT	CASRYGRDSNQPQHF
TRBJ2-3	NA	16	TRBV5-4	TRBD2	TGTGCCACCTCTAGCGGGGGAGTTACTAGCACAGATACGCAGTATTTT	CATSSGGVTSTDTQYF
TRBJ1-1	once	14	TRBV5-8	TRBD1	TGTGCCAGCCGGCGGGGACAGCTAAACACTGAAGCTTTCTTT	CASRRGQLNTEAFF
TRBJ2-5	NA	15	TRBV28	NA	TGTGCCAGCAGTTCACCAGGGTCGGGTGGAGAGACCCAGTACTTC	CASSSPGSGGETQYF
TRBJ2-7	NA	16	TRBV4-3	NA	TGCGCCAGCAGTCCAGGGCCAACGTCAGCCGGCTACGAGCAGTACTTC	CASSPGPTSAGYEQYF
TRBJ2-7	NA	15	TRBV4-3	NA	TGCGCCAGCAGCCAAGGGCGAGGGGGAACCTACGAGCAGTACTTC	CASSQGRGGTYEQYF
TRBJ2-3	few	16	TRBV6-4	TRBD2	TGTGCCAGCAGCCCCGCAGCGGGGGGTCACACAGATACGCAGTATTTT	CASSPAAGGHTDTQYF
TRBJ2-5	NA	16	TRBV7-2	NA	TGTGCCAGCATCCGCGACAGTCAGGGGGGCCAAGAGACCCAGTACTTC	CASIRDSQGGQETQYF
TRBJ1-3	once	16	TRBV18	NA	TGTGCCAGCTCGAACCTTGGTACAGGGTTAGGAAACACCATATATTTT	CASSNLGTGLGNTIYF
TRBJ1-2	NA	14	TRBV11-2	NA	TGTGCCAGGAGTAATCTGGGAGTCTCCTATGGCTACACCTTC	CARSNLGVSYGYTF
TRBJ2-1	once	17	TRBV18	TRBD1	TGTGCCAGCTCACCACGCTACGGGACAGGGGGAGACAATGAGCAGTTCTTC	CASSPRYGTGGDNEQFF
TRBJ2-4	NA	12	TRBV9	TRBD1	TGTGCCAGCGGGACAGGTAAAAACATTCAGTACTTC	CASGTGKNIQYF
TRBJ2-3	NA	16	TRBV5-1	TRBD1	TGCGCCAGCAGCTTGGGAGTGACAGGGGAAGGGGGTACGCAGTATTTT	CASSLGVTGEGGTQYF
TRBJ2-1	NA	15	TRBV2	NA	TGTGCCAGCAGTCTGACAGGGGACGCGGGGGATGAGCAGTTCTTC	CASSLTGDAGDEQFF
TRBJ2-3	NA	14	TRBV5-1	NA	TGCGCCAGCAGGCTGGGAGTGAGCACAGATACGCAGTATTTT	CASRLGVSTDTQYF
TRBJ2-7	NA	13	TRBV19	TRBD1	TGTGCCACCCGTTCGGGACAGGACTACGAGCAGTACTTC	CATRSGQDYEQYF
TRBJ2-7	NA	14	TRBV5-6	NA	TGTGCCAGTAGCCCCGGGACAAGATCCTACGAGCAGTACTTC	CASSPGTRSYEQYF
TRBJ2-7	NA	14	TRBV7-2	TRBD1	TGTGCCAGCAGCGCCCAGACAGGGACCGACGAGCAGTACTTC	CASSAQTGTDEQYF
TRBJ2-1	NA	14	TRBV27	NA	TGTGCCAGCAGTTTCCGCAGGGTCTACAATGAGCAGTTCTTC	CASSFRRVYNEQFF
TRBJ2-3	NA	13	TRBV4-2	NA	TGTGCCAGCAGCCGGGAGCTCACAGATACGCAGTATTTT	CASSRELTDTQYF
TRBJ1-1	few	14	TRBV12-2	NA	TGTGCAAGTCGATACAGGGTGGTGATCACTGAAGCTTTCTTT	CASRYRVVITEAFF
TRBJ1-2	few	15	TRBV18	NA	TGTGCCAGCTCACCTCCCTATCTCCCCAACTATGGCTACACCTTC	CASSPPYLPNYGYTF
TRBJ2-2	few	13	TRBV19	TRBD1	TGTGCCAGCAGGGGGCGGGACACCGGGGAGCTGTTTTTT	CASRGRDTGELFF
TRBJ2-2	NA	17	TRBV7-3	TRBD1	TGTGCCAGCAGCTTAACCCGAGACAGGGTTAACACCGGGGAGCTGTTTTTT	CASSLTRDRVNTGELFF
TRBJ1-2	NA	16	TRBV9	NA	TGTGCCAGCAGCGCCGGTTCAGGGAGGCGCAACTATGGCTACACCTTC	CASSAGSGRRNYGYTF
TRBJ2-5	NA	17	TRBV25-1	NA	TGTGCCAGCAGTGATCCCCCCCAGGCGGGGACGTTGGAGACCCAGTACTTC	CASSDPPQAGTLETQYF
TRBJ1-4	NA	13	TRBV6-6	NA	TGTGCCAACAGTTACTCCAAGGGGGAAAAACTGTTTTTT	CANSYSKGEKLFF
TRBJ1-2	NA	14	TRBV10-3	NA	TGTGCCATCAGTGGGCACGGGGTCTACTATGGCTACACCTTC	CAISGHGVYYGYTF
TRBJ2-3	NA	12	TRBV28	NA	TGTGCCAGCGAGGAGTTTCGAGATACGCAGTATTTT	CASEEFRDTQYF
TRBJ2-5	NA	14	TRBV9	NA	TGTGCCAGCAGCACCCAGGGTTTCCAAGAGACCCAGTACTTC	CASSTQGFQETQYF
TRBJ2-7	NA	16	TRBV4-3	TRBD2	TGCGCCAGCAGCCAGGGACCGGGACTAGCGACCTACGAGCAGTACTTC	CASSQGPGLATYEQYF
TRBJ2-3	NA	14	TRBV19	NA	TGTGCCAGTAGTGAACGTATTGGAGTAAATACGCAGTATTTT	CASSERIGVNTQYF